Each of the 27 T cell receptor beta chains below was sequenced from the same sample in a study of T-cell reconstitution after alpha-beta-depleted transplantation in children. Unique molecular identifiers were used in preparing the TCRbeta library. Via MiXCR, TCRdb re-called the PCR reads, giving one row per CDR3 protein. In the table there are roughly 500,000 distinct CDR3 sequences, about 33% of which are singletons. The material sequenced was PBMCs from the stem cell graft donor, taken from the stem cell graft. The receptors were gathered from a human donor who donated a stem cell graft to a child with aplastic anemia.

The chain has TRBV18 and TRBJ2-7; tentative D call: TRBD1 (6 bases). Trimming took off 1 base at V and 5 bases at J, with 12 bases between the two ends. This CDR3 is built from 14 residues. Looked up from germline, CDR1 is KGHSH and CDR2 is LQKENI. Written as DNA, the CDR3 is TGTGCCAGCTCACCACTGGGGGCGGTCCACGAGCAGTACTTC. The encoded protein is CASSPLGAVHEQYF.

This clonotype has at least ten counts. J is TRBJ2-2 and V is TRBV20-1; 7 nucleotides align to TRBD2. The CDR3 is 16 amino acids. CDR1 DFQATT and CDR2 SNEGSKA come from the germline V gene (reference sequence). The ends lost 0 bases at V and 4 bases at J; junction bases unmatched: 8. The CDR3 DNA is TGCAGTGCTAGAGAACCGGGAGGAACTGCCACCGGGGAGCTGTTTTTT. This gives the protein CSAREPGGTATGELFF.

The CDR3 nucleotides are TGCGCCAGCAGCTTAGGCAGGGGGCCGATCGGCTACACCTTC. Residues: CASSLGRGPIGYTF. The chain joins TRBV5-1 to TRBJ1-2; 8 nucleotides align to TRBD1. The germline V gene encodes CDR1 SGHRS and CDR2 YFSETQ. The CDR3 totals 14 residues. V dropped 2 bases and J dropped 8; count of bases not matched to a gene: 8.

This chain links TRBV3-1 with TRBJ2-2; 11 positions match TRBD2. The CDR3 consists of 16 residues. Per the germline V gene, CDR1 is LGHDT and CDR2 is YNNKEL (reference sequence). V gave up 3 bases and J gave up 4 bases; unmatched junction bases: 4. CDR3 nucleotide sequence: TGTGCCAGCAGCCACTGGCTAGCGGGGGGCACCGGGGAGCTGTTTTTT. Translated: CASSHWLAGGTGELFF.

This clonotype turned up a few times. The V and J genes are TRBV15 and TRBJ2-1; unclear D gene. The CDR3 consists of 14 residues. V dropped 7 bases and J dropped 9 bases, with 19 bases sitting between them. Germline V gene lookup returns CDR1 LNHNV and CDR2 YYDKDF (reference sequence). The CDR3 region has the DNA TGTGCCACCACCCGAGGCCCCGGGTTCGGTGAGCAGTTCTTC. It encodes CATTRGPGFGEQFF.

J is TRBJ2-5 and V is TRBV28; the D gene is possibly TRBD2 (6 bases). Germline CDR1 reads MDHEN; CDR2 reads SYDVKM. Trimming stripped 5 bases from V and 4 bases from J, with 14 bases between. The CDR3 loop spans 14 amino acids. The CDR3 nucleotides are TGTGCCAGCAGTCCTCCGACTAGATCAGAGACCCAGTACTTC. This codes for CASSPPTRSETQYF.

The chain employs TRBV5-1 and TRBJ2-3; no firm D call. This CDR3 is 12 amino acids long. CDR1 SGHRS and CDR2 YFSETQ come from the germline V gene. The V and J ends lost 5 bases and 3 bases respectively, with 7 bases between them. The CDR3 protein is CASRGVTDTQYF. The CDR3 region has the DNA TGCGCCAGCAGGGGCGTAACAGATACGCAGTATTTT.

This clonotype appeared a few times. The V and J genes are TRBV10-3 and TRBJ2-3, with a possible D match to TRBD2 (7 bases). Trimming left V 3 bases short and J 1 base short, with 17 bases between. Per germline, CDR1 ENHRY and CDR2 SYGVKD. The CDR3 has 17 residues. Here the CDR3 reads CAISEGVGGGRTDTQYF. The CDR3 DNA follows: TGTGCCATCAGTGAAGGGGTAGGGGGGGGCCGCACAGATACGCAGTATTTT.

This clonotype was seen only a few times. The chain employs TRBV7-3 and TRBJ2-1; D possibly corresponds to TRBD1 (6 bases). Deletions cut 1 base from V and 5 bases from J, with 12 bases between. CDR1 is SGHTA, CDR2 FQGTGA, per germline. The CDR3 is 15 amino acids. CDR3 residues: CASSLRGQSDNEQFF. The CDR3 DNA follows: TGTGCCAGCAGCTTAAGAGGACAGAGCGACAATGAGCAGTTCTTC.

The CDR3 region is CASSQLAGGSTGELFF. The CDR3 DNA reads as TGTGCCAGCAGTCAACTAGCGGGGGGGAGCACCGGGGAGCTGTTTTTT. This chain connects TRBV3-1 to TRBJ2-2; TRBD2 matches 13 bases. Germline V CDR1 and CDR2: LGHDT, YNNKEL (reference sequence). This CDR3 is built from 16 residues. Trimming cost V 6 bases and J 4 bases; bases outside gene matches: 5.

The chain joins TRBV30 to TRBJ2-4, with a possible D match to TRBD1 (5 bases). V lost 0 bases, J lost 1 base, and 10 bases lay in between. CDR3 length: 15 amino acids. The germline CDR1 and CDR2 sequences are GTSNPN and SVGIG (reference sequence). The CDR3 DNA sequence: TGTGCCTGGAGTGTAGCAGGGATGGCCAAAAACATTCAGTACTTC. As protein: CAWSVAGMAKNIQYF.

The rearrangement joins TRBV9 to TRBJ2-7, with TRBD1 identical over 7 bases. The CDR3 loop spans 14 amino acids. Germline-derived CDR1 and CDR2 are SGDLS and YYNGEE. J gave up 5 bases and V 4 bases, and 9 bases lay outside the gene matches. For the CDR3, the DNA is TGTGCCAGCAGCACCACAGGGGAAGTAGACGAGCAGTACTTC. Its translation is CASSTTGEVDEQYF.

This chain links TRBV9 with TRBJ2-1, with TRBD1 identical over 7 bases. Germline V lookup: CDR1 SGDLS, CDR2 YYNGEE. CDR3 length: 15 residues. V shed 0 bases and J 4 bases; nucleotides not matched to a gene: 4. DNA for the CDR3: TGTGCCAGCAGCGTAGGCAGGGGGTTGTACAATGAGCAGTTCTTC. The encoded protein is CASSVGRGLYNEQFF.

The DNA for the CDR3 is TGTGCCAGCAGTTTATCGCCGGGACAGACCATTCAAGAGACCCAGTACTTC. Translated: CASSLSPGQTIQETQYF. The chain uses TRBV28 and TRBJ2-5, with 7 bases matching TRBD1. The CDR3 length is 17 residues. With 1 base clipped from V and 2 bases from J, the junction kept 10 bases outside the gene matches. CDR1 and CDR2 (germline): MDHEN, SYDVKM.

The rearrangement joins TRBV30 to TRBJ1-5; no clear D gene. CDR1 GTSNPN and CDR2 SVGIG come from the germline V gene (reference sequence). The CDR3 consists of 13 residues. Trimming took 1 base from V and 0 from J, leaving 4 bases between them. CDR3 sequence: CAWSGNSNQPQHF. CDR3 bases: TGTGCCTGGAGTGGGAATAGCAATCAGCCCCAGCATTTT.

This clonotype appeared a few times. The chain couples TRBV6-2 or TRBV6-3 to TRBJ1-5; a possible D gene is TRBD1 (6 bases). CDR1 is MNHEY and CDR2 is SVGEGT in the germline V gene. The CDR3 consists of 14 residues. With 5 bases removed from V and 3 bases from J, the gap between germline ends came to 11 bases. The CDR3 protein is CASSRRDTNQPQHF. The CDR3 DNA reads as TGTGCCAGCAGTCGACGGGACACCAATCAGCCCCAGCATTTT.

The J gene is TRBJ1-2, the V gene TRBV6-2 or TRBV6-3; 10 bases are a match to TRBD1. The V gene end was trimmed by 5 bases and the J gene end by 7 bases; junction bases not matched to a gene: 16. The CDR3 consists of 17 residues. Germline values: CDR1 MNHEY, CDR2 SVGEGT. The CDR3 region has the DNA TGTGCCAGCAGTCTGCCGGGACAGGGGCCCGGGCAGCGTGGCTACACCTTC. Translated, it gives CASSLPGQGPGQRGYTF.

This sequence joins TRBV10-3 and TRBJ2-1; D remains ambiguous. CDR1 is ENHRY and CDR2 is SYGVKD in the germline V gene. CDR3 length equals 11 residues. V was cut by 6 bases and J by 10 bases, with 10 bases left in between. The CDR3 is CAISPKEEQFF. The CDR3 DNA is TGTGCCATCAGCCCCAAGGAGGAGCAGTTCTTC.

The V call is TRBV7-2, the J call TRBJ1-5; D gene unclear. The CDR3 consists of 14 residues. The V gene lost 5 bases and the J gene lost 6 bases, with 14 bases spanning the gap. Germline V CDR1 and CDR2: SGHTA, FQGNSA. The CDR3 coding sequence is TGTGCCAGCAGCCCCTGGGGTGGCGGTCAGCCCCAGCATTTT. It specifies CASSPWGGGQPQHF.

The rearrangement joins TRBV6-4 to TRBJ1-2; 12 bases line up with TRBD1. With 2 bases clipped from V and 7 bases from J, the junction kept 5 bases outside the gene matches. CDR3 length: 15 residues. Germline lookup yields CDR1 MRHNA and CDR2 SNTAGT. The CDR3 is CASSDPGQGAAGYTF. CDR3 bases: TGTGCCAGCAGTGACCCGGGACAGGGGGCTGCTGGCTACACCTTC.

V gene TRBV25-1 combines with J gene TRBJ2-3; the D gene is possibly TRBD2 (5 bases). Trimming removed 3 bases from V and 3 bases from J, with 19 bases in between. The CDR3 runs to 17 residues. CDR1 and CDR2 (germline): MGHDK, SYGVNS. CDR3 in amino acids: CASSDQSGSRGTDTQYF. The CDR3 coding sequence is TGTGCCAGCAGTGACCAGAGCGGCTCTCGAGGGACAGATACGCAGTATTTT.

V is TRBV6-1 and J is TRBJ2-7, with D possibly being TRBD1 (6 bases). The CDR3 extends over 13 amino acids. Germline CDR1 and CDR2: MNHNS and SASEGT. V lost 4 bases, J lost 5 bases, and 12 bases lay in between. This CDR3 reads CASSGWTDNEQYF. As DNA, the CDR3 is TGTGCCAGCAGTGGTTGGACAGACAACGAGCAGTACTTC.

This sequence joins TRBV18 and TRBJ1-2, with TRBD1 matching 8 bases. The CDR3 is 15 amino acids. The germline gives CDR1 KGHSH, CDR2 LQKENI. Trimming at V came to 6 bases and at J to 3 bases, leaving 9 bases not matched to a gene. CDR3 sequence: CASSRSRGLYYGYTF. In DNA, the CDR3 is TGTGCCAGCTCCCGTAGCAGGGGGCTGTACTATGGCTACACCTTC.

The chain links TRBV20-1 to TRBJ2-1; D may be TRBD2 (6 bases). Germline V CDR1 and CDR2: DFQATT, SNEGSKA (reference sequence). Trimming shortened V by 0 bases and J by 6 bases, and 15 bases separated the two germline ends. This CDR3 region has 15 residues. In nucleotides, the CDR3 is TGCAGTGCTAGAGATCTGGGGGGAGGAAGCAATGAGCAGTTCTTC. Translated: CSARDLGGGSNEQFF.

CDR3 sequence reads: CASSQEGLGQGWTEAFF. In DNA form, the CDR3 reads TGCGCCAGCAGCCAAGAAGGTTTGGGACAGGGCTGGACTGAAGCTTTCTTT. The gene calls are TRBV4-3 and TRBJ1-1; TRBD1 matches at 9 bases. CDR3 size: 17 residues. V shed 0 bases, J shed 5 bases, and the junction held 10 bases outside the gene matches. Germline values: CDR1 LGHNA, CDR2 YSLEER.

The chain recombines TRBV7-6 with TRBJ2-3; maybe TRBD2 (6 bases). CDR1 and CDR2 from the germline V gene are SGHVS and FNYEAQ. Trimming took 2 bases from V and 4 from J, leaving 10 bases between them. The CDR3 contains 14 residues. CDR3: CASSLKGLADTQYF. Written as DNA, the CDR3 is TGTGCCAGCAGCTTAAAGGGACTGGCAGATACGCAGTATTTT.

This rearrangement joins TRBV5-6 to TRBJ1-4, with D maybe TRBD1 (6 bases). This CDR3 has 15 amino acids. Between the trimmed V and J ends, which lost 3 bases and 0 bases, there was a span of 9 bases. In germline, CDR1 is SGHDT, CDR2 YYEEEE. The CDR3 DNA is TGTGCCAGCAGCTGGGGGCCCGCAACTAATGAAAAACTGTTTTTT. It codes for CASSWGPATNEKLFF.